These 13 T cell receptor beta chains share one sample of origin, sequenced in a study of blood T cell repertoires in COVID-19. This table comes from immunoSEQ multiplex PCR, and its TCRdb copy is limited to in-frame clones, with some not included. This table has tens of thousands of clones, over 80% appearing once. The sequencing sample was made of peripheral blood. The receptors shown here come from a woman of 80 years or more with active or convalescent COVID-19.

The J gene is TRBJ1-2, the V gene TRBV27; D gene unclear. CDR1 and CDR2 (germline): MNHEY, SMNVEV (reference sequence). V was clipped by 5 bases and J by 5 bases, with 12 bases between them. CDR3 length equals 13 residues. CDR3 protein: CASSLYSSYGYTF. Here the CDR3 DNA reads TGTGCCAGCAGTCTTTACAGTTCATATGGCTACACCTTC.

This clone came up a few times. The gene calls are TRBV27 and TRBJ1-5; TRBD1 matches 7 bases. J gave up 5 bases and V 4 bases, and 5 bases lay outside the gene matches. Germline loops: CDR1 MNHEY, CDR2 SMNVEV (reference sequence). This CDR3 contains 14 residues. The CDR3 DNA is TGTGCCAGCAGTTACAGGGGCCCGGATCAGCCCCAGCATTTT. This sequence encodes CASSYRGPDQPQHF.

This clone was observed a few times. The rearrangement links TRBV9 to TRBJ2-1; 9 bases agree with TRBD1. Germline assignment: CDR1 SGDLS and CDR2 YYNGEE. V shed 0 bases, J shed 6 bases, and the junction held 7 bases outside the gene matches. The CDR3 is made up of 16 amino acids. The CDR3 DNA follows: TGTGCCAGCAGCGTAGCAATTGGGACAGGGACCAATGAGCAGTTCTTC. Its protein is CASSVAIGTGTNEQFF. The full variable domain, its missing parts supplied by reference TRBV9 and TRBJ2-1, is DSGVTQTPKHLITATGQRVTLRCSPRSGDLSVYWYQQSLDQGLQFLIQYYNGEERAKGNILERFSAQQFPDLHSELNLSSLELGDSALYFCASSVAIGTGTNEQFFGPGTRLTVL.

The CDR3 nucleotides read TGCGCCAGCAGCCAAGACTCGACAGTTAACTCTGGAAACACCATATATTTT. Residues: CASSQDSTVNSGNTIYF. This chain joins TRBV4-3 and TRBJ1-3; maybe TRBD1 (5 bases). CDR3 length equals 17 residues. With 0 bases removed from V and 0 bases from J, the gap between germline ends came to 12 bases. The germline V gene encodes CDR1 LGHNA and CDR2 YSLEER.

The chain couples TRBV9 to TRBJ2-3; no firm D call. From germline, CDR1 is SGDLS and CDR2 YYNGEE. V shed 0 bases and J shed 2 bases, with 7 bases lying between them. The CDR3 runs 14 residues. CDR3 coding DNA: TGTGCCAGCAGCGTAGGTACAACCACAGATACGCAGTATTTT. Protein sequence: CASSVGTTTDTQYF.

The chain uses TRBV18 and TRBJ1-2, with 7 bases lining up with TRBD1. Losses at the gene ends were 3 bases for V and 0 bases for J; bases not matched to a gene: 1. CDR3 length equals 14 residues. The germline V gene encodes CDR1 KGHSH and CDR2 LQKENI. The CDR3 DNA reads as TGTGCCAGCTCACCGGGACAGACTAACTATGGCTACACCTTC. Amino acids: CASSPGQTNYGYTF.

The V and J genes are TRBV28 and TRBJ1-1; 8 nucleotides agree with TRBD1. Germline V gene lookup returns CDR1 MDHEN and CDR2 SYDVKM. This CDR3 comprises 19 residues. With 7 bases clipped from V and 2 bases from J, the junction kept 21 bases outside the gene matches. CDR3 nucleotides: TGTGCCAGCACCGGTCCTCGCAATGGCGCAGGGGGCGGAAACACTGAAGCTTTCTTT. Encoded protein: CASTGPRNGAGGGNTEAFF.

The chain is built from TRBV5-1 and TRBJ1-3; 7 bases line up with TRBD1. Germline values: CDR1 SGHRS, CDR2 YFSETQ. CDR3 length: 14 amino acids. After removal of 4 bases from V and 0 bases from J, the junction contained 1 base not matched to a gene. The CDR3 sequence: CASSGDSSGNTIYF. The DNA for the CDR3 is TGCGCCAGCAGCGGGGACAGCTCTGGAAACACCATATATTTT.

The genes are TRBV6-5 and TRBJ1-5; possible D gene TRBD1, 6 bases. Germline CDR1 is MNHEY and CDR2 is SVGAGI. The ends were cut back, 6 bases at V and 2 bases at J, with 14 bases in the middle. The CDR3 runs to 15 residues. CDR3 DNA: TGTGCCAGCAGATCACCGGGACAAGGCAATCAGCCCCAGCATTTT. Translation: CASRSPGQGNQPQHF.

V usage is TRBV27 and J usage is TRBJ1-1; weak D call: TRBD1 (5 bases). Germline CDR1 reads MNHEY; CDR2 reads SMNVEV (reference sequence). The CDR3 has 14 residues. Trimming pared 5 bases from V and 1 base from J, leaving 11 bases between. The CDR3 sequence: CASSPQGGNTEAFF. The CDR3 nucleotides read TGTGCCAGCAGTCCTCAGGGTGGGAACACTGAAGCTTTCTTT.

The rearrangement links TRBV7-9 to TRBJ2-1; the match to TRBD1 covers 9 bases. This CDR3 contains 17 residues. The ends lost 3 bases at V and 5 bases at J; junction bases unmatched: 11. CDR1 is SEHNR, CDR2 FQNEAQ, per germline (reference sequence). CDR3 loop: CASSFSRDRVGHNEQFF. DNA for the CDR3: TGTGCCAGCAGCTTTTCCCGGGACAGGGTGGGGCACAATGAGCAGTTCTTC.

CDR3 bases: TGCGCCAGCAGCCTCGTCCTAGCGGGAGGCGGGAATGAGCAGTTCTTC. Protein sequence: CASSLVLAGGGNEQFF. The rearrangement links TRBV4-1 to TRBJ2-1; 11 bases map to TRBD2. Germline assignment: CDR1 MGHRA and CDR2 YSYEKL. Trimming took 4 bases from V and 7 from J; bases not matched to a gene: 9. The CDR3 spans 16 residues.

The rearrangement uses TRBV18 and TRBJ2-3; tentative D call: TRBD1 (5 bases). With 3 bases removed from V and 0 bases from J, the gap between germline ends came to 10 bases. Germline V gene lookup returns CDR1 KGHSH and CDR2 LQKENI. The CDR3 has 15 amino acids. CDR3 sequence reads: CASSPQGSSTDTQYF. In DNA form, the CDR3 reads TGTGCCAGCTCACCCCAGGGATCTAGCACAGATACGCAGTATTTT.